Listed below are T cell receptor beta chains from one sample, sequenced in a study of blood T cells in healthy people across ages. One entry per CDR3 protein results from TCRdb running MiXCR on the 5' RACE reads. Of over 1,500,000 distinct CDR3 sequences in the sample, 49% were seen once. Source material: blood. The receptors shown here come from a woman in her 40s in good health. CDR3s include the opening cysteine and the closing phenylalanine or tryptophan. The order of the fields is clone size, V gene, J gene, D gene, CDR3 DNA, CDR3 protein. A D gene is named only where the DNA matches it firmly. Not every row has a clone size; where given, it reads once, few, many or a size class.

.	TRBV7-2	TRBJ2-6	TRBD1	TGTGCCAGCAGCTCACAGGGGTACGGTGGGGCCAACGTCCTGACTTTC	CASSSQGYGGANVLTF
once	TRBV5-1	TRBJ2-3	.	TGCGCCGGCAGCTTGGACGGCACAGATACGCAGTATTTT	CAGSLDGTDTQYF
.	TRBV5-1	TRBJ2-3	.	TGCGCCAGCAGCTATAGGGGTTCGTCACAGGATACGCAGTATTTT	CASSYRGSSQDTQYF
.	TRBV5-1	TRBJ2-6	.	TGCGCCAGCAGCTGGGTCCCTCTCGACGTCCTGACTTTC	CASSWVPLDVLTF
.	TRBV20-1	TRBJ2-3	.	TGCAGTGCTAGTGGTCTAGCGAGGACCCCAGGGGATACGCAGTATTTT	CSASGLARTPGDTQYF
.	TRBV20-1	TRBJ2-5	TRBD2	TGCAGTGGTAGATCATCCCGGACTAGCGGGGGAGCCAAGTACTTC	CSGRSSRTSGGAKYF
.	TRBV20-1	TRBJ1-4	.	TGCAGTGCTAGAGACGAGCCCCCTGGCGAAAAACTGTTTTTT	CSARDEPPGEKLFF
.	TRBV20-1	TRBJ2-1	TRBD2	TGCAGTGCTACTGGAGGTAGCGGGGGGTACAATGAGCAGTTCTTC	CSATGGSGGYNEQFF
few	TRBV27	TRBJ2-3	TRBD2	TGTGCCAGCAGTTTCTGGGAATCGCGGGGGGATACGCAGTATTTT	CASSFWESRGDTQYF
many	TRBV29-1	TRBJ2-5	TRBD1	TGCAGCGATGCCCCGGACAGGGGCGGAGAGACCCAGTACTTC	CSDAPDRGGETQYF
few	TRBV4-2	TRBJ2-2	.	TGTGCCAGCAGCCAAACAGGCGCCCTGGCCGGGGAGCTGTTTTTT	CASSQTGALAGELFF
.	TRBV11-1	TRBJ2-1	TRBD1	TGTGCCAGCAGCCTCCCGCCAGGGGGTAAGGTTGAGCAGTTCTTC	CASSLPPGGKVEQFF
.	TRBV5-1	TRBJ2-7	.	TGCGCCAGCACCCCGGGCGGGGCGAACAATGAGCAGTACTTC	CASTPGGANNEQYF
.	TRBV12-3/TRBV12-4	TRBJ1-2	.	TGTGCCAGCAGTTTCGGGGGGCGAATGGATGGCTACACCTTC	CASSFGGRMDGYTF
.	TRBV6-5	TRBJ2-5	.	TGTGCCACCAAGTGGGGACCCCAAGAGACCCAGTACTTC	CATKWGPQETQYF
.	TRBV6-1	TRBJ2-5	.	TGTGCCAGCAGTGAAGGGCGCGTCGCCGGAGAGACCCAGTACTTC	CASSEGRVAGETQYF
.	TRBV5-1	TRBJ2-3	TRBD1	TGCGCCAGCAGCTTGGACAGGGGGCGAATGACAGATACGCAGTATTTT	CASSLDRGRMTDTQYF
few	TRBV7-2	TRBJ2-6	TRBD2	TGTGCCAGCAGCTTAGAGCGGGACTGGCGGGGGGGCTCTGGGGCCAACGTCCTGACTTTC	CASSLERDWRGGSGANVLTF
.	TRBV7-2	TRBJ2-7	.	TGTGCCAGCAGCAGTGGTGGGGTTAGCGAGCAGTACTTC	CASSSGGVSEQYF
.	TRBV4-2	TRBJ2-7	TRBD1	TGTGCCCGCAGCCAAGGGGACAGTACCTACGAGCAGTACTTC	CARSQGDSTYEQYF
.	TRBV29-1	TRBJ1-5	.	TGCAGCGTTGGAGCGGGGGATAGCAATCAGCCCCAGCATTTT	CSVGAGDSNQPQHF
.	TRBV9	TRBJ2-5	.	TGTGCCAGCAGCGCCCCCGGGGGGCTATTTGAGCAGTACTTC	CASSAPGGLFEQYF
.	TRBV6-2/TRBV6-3	TRBJ2-5	TRBD2	TGTGCCAGCAGGGCGGGGGTATACAATGAGCAGTACTTC	CASRAGVYNEQYF
.	TRBV6-5	TRBJ2-1	TRBD2	TGTGCCAGCAGTTACTTTCTAGCGGGGGGGATCAAATACAATGAGCAGTTCTTC	CASSYFLAGGIKYNEQFF
.	TRBV28	TRBJ2-7	.	TGTGCCAGCAGTTCCCCTCATGGATACGAGCAGTACTTC	CASSSPHGYEQYF
.	TRBV6-2/TRBV6-3	TRBJ2-7	.	TGTGCCAGCAGTTACTATCTCGGAGGGACTTCCTACGAGCAGTACTTC	CASSYYLGGTSYEQYF
few	TRBV4-3	TRBJ1-2	TRBD1	TGCGCCAGCAGCCAAGATTTAGGGGGACAGTACTATGGCTACACCTTC	CASSQDLGGQYYGYTF
.	TRBV27	TRBJ2-7	.	TGTGTCACCAGTCAAATAGGGGGATACGAGCAGTACTTC	CVTSQIGGYEQYF
.	TRBV4-2	TRBJ2-5	TRBD2	TGTGCCAGCAGCCAAGTTAGCCTAGCGGGGGGGGTCACCTACAATGAGCAGTACTTC	CASSQVSLAGGVTYNEQYF
.	TRBV6-1	TRBJ2-7	.	TGTGCCAGCAAGTCCCTAACCTACGAGCAGTACTTC	CASKSLTYEQYF
.	TRBV6-1	TRBJ1-1	.	TGTGCCAGCAGTGAAGTCTATGCTTTCTTT	CASSEVYAFF
few	TRBV27	TRBJ2-1	.	TGTGCCAGCAGTTTTAGACAGGTTAGCTCCTACAATGAGCAGTTCTTC	CASSFRQVSSYNEQFF
.	TRBV5-5	TRBJ2-1	TRBD2	TGTGCCAGCAGACCATCTACCGGGACTAGCGGAGACAATGAGCAGTTCTTC	CASRPSTGTSGDNEQFF
.	TRBV5-1	TRBJ2-5	.	TGCGCCAGCATGGGCAGGGCCGAGCCTTACAATGAGCAGTACTTC	CASMGRAEPYNEQYF
many	TRBV7-2	TRBJ2-3	.	TGTGCCAGCAGCTTAATCACAGATACGCAGTATTTT	CASSLITDTQYF
few	TRBV4-2	TRBJ2-5	TRBD2	TGTGCCAGCAGCCAAGAGACTAGCGGGGGTGAGACCCAGTACTTC	CASSQETSGGETQYF
.	TRBV6-5	TRBJ2-1	TRBD2	TGTGCCAGCAGTTCCCTAGGACTAGGGAACAATGAGCAGTTCTTC	CASSSLGLGNNEQFF
.	TRBV6-5	TRBJ2-3	.	TGTGCCACCAAGACTGCCACAGATACGCAGTATTTT	CATKTATDTQYF
.	TRBV7-9	TRBJ2-3	.	TGTGCCAGCAGCTCCGAGCCAGATACGCAGTATTTT	CASSSEPDTQYF